The TCR beta chain described here comes from a study of blood T cell repertoires in COVID-19. After removal of 4 bases from V and 3 bases from J, the junction contained 9 bases not matched to a gene. Germline CDR1 reads SGHTS; CDR2 reads YDEGEE. The CDR3 sequence is 16 residues long. Data came from immunoSEQ multiplex PCR; TCRdb stores just in-frame clones and leaves some out. The table records around 300,000 clones, roughly 86% of them present only once. Sequenced material: PBMCs or T cells enriched from blood (not recorded which). The TCR sequence derives from a woman aged 55-70 years who had recovered from COVID-19. The rearrangement joins TRBV5-8 to TRBJ2-1, with 8 bases identical to TRBD2. As DNA, the CDR3 is TGTGCCAGCAGCGTTCTGGCTAGCGGGTACTACAATGAGCAGTTCTTC. This encodes CASSVLASGYYNEQFF.